Only a few counts were recorded for the clone carrying this T cell receptor (beta chain). Its antigen is not known. The data were obtained in a study of blood T cells in healthy people across ages. Background on the study: Template switching captured about one barcoded beta molecule per two T cells. Overall study findings and caveats: Researchers report that TCR beta diversity correlated strongly with naive T cell percentage. Versus aged donors, long-lived donors had higher diversity and more naive CD4+ cells.

It was with a sample-barcoded 5' primer and a J-beta primer mix that a second PCR of roughly 7 to 11 cycles was run. Sequencing of every sample gave 2.5 million or more CDR3-containing paired-end reads. TCRdb recomputed calls from the 5' RACE reads with MiXCR, one row per CDR3 protein. The profile covers hundreds of thousands of distinct CDR3 sequences, with roughly 56% appearing a single time and roughly 25% taken by the ten largest. Trimming stripped 6 bases from V and 0 bases from J, with 23 bases between. The CDR3 has 18 amino acids. Germline CDR1 and CDR2: SNHLY and FYNNEI. Material for sequencing was blood. The sequence came from a man aged 35 to 55 in good health. This rearrangement joins TRBV2 to TRBJ1-1; a possible D gene is TRBD1 (6 bases). The CDR3 here is CASRRGGSGFLMNTEAFF. In nucleotides, the CDR3 is TGTGCCAGCAGGAGGGGGGGGTCGGGGTTTTTGATGAACACTGAAGCTTTCTTT.